The T cell receptor (beta chain) described here comes from a study of blood T cell repertoires in COVID-19. Overall study: The study drew acute and convalescent COVID-19 samples from the United States, Italy and Spain. Nucleic acid was either cDNA or gDNA, and it came from T cells, B-cell-depleted T cells, or PBMCs.

In the original analysis: Scientists estimated how many nucleated cells there were by amplifying reference gene primers. The data were produced by immunoSEQ multiplex PCR, yet TCRdb's version contains in-frame clones alone and is incomplete. D and trimming were read from the DNA, whereas the V and J calls and clone size are those reported in that table. The data contain a few hundred thousand clones, 80% to 90% of them singletons. Germline CDR1 reads MNHEY; CDR2 reads SVGAGI. Deletions cut 6 bases from V and 4 bases from J, with 15 bases between. The CDR3 extends over 15 amino acids. This clonotype was sampled from a man aged 40-49 years who had recovered from COVID-19. Sequencing was done on a sample of peripheral blood. This rearrangement joins TRBV6-5 to TRBJ1-4; D perhaps matches TRBD1 (5 bases). The CDR3 nucleotides are TGTGCCAGCAGCAACAGGCCGTCAAGTAATGAAAAACTGTTTTTT. It encodes CASSNRPSSNEKLFF.